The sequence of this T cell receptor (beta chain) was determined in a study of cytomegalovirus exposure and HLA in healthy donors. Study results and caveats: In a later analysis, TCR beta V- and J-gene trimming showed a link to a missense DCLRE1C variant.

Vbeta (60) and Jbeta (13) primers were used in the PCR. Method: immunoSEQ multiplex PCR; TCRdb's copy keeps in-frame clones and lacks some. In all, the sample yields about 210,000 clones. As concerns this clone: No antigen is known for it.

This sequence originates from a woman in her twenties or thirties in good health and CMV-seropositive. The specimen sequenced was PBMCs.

In DNA form, the CDR3 reads TGTGCCAGCAGTGAAGCGCTTCAGGGTGAAGCTTTCTTT. Protein sequence: CASSEALQGEAFF. The V call is TRBV6-1, the J call TRBJ1-1; perhaps TRBD1 as D (5 bases). V was trimmed by 0 bases and J by 7 bases, leaving 9 bases between them. CDR3 length: 13 residues. Per the germline V gene, CDR1 is MNHNS and CDR2 is SASEGT.